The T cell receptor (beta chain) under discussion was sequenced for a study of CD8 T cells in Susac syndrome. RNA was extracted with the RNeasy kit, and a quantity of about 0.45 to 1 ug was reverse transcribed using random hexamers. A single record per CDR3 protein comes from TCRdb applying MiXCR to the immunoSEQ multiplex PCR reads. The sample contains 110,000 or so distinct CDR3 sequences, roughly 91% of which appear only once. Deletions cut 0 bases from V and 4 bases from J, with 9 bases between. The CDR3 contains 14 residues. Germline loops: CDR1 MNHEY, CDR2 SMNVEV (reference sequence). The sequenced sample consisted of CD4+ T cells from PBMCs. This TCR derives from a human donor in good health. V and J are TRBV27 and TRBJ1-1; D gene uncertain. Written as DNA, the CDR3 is TGTGCCAGCAGTTTATCTAGGTTTGGCACTGAAGCTTTCTTT. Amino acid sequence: CASSLSRFGTEAFF.